This T cell receptor (beta chain) was found in a study of T cell responses to AZD1222 COVID-19 vaccine. Overall study findings and caveats: None of the repertoires were sampled until the peak T cell response had passed. Baseline serology detected seropositivity in only six AZD1222 recipients. Clonal diversity may have been underestimated in mostly white British donors. Spike-specific TCR breadth and depth rose after two AZD1222 doses.

CDR1 is SNHLY, CDR2 FYNNEI, per germline. V dropped 7 bases and J dropped 2; count of bases not matched to a gene: 5. CDR3 size: 14 residues. On this clone: Its antigen is unidentified.

Assay used: immunoSEQ multiplex PCR; TCRdb lists only in-frame clones, some missing. This table holds about 150,000 clones, 93% found once. Here the sequenced sample was peripheral blood, taken on day 0 of AZD1222 vaccination. The sequence came from an adult in good health. J is TRBJ1-3 and V is TRBV2; 7 bases fit TRBD1. The CDR3 protein is CASNEQGTGNTIYF. CDR3 sequence (DNA): TGTGCCAGCAACGAACAGGGGACTGGAAACACCATATATTTT. The entire variable domain, with the rest obtained from reference TRBV2 and TRBJ1-3, is as follows: EPEVTQTPSHQVTQMGQEVILRCVPISNHLYFYWYRQILGQKVEFLVSFYNNEISEKSEIFDDQFSVERPDGSNFTLKIRSTKLEDSAMYFCASNEQGTGNTIYFGEGSWLTVV.